Below, 7 T cell receptor beta chains from the same sample are listed, as sequenced in a study of blood T cell repertoires in COVID-19. Clones were read by immunoSEQ multiplex PCR, and TCRdb kept only the in-frame ones, dropping some. The profile shows over 70,000 clones, approximately 80% of them singletons. The sample comprised peripheral blood. The source of these receptors is a man in his 70s with COVID-19, enrolled during active disease.

V is TRBV27 and J is TRBJ1-1; no clear D. This CDR3 has 13 amino acids. Germline loops: CDR1 MNHEY, CDR2 SMNVEV (reference sequence). Trimming cost V 2 bases and J 5 bases, with 9 bases left between them. Here the CDR3 DNA reads TGTGCCAGCAGTTTAGGGCAGAATACTGAAGCTTTCTTT. The encoded protein is CASSLGQNTEAFF.

The chain carries TRBV2 and TRBJ2-5; TRBD2 matches at 9 bases. V was pared by 7 bases and J by 2 bases, with 8 bases of the junction left unmatched. The germline V gene encodes CDR1 SNHLY and CDR2 FYNNEI. This CDR3 is 15 amino acids long. The CDR3 protein is CASKSAGGWQETQYF. Written as DNA, the CDR3 is TGTGCCAGCAAGTCCGCGGGAGGGTGGCAAGAGACCCAGTACTTC. The complete variable domain, with remaining parts taken from reference TRBV2 and TRBJ2-5, reads EPEVTQTPSHQVTQMGQEVILRCVPISNHLYFYWYRQILGQKVEFLVSFYNNEISEKSEIFDDQFSVERPDGSNFTLKIRSTKLEDSAMYFCASKSAGGWQETQYFGPGTRLLVL.

The rearrangement links TRBV9 to TRBJ1-2, with TRBD1 matching 11 bases. The CDR3 is made up of 18 amino acids. V lost 2 bases, J lost 7 bases, and 16 bases stayed unmatched. Germline values: CDR1 SGDLS, CDR2 YYNGEE. DNA of the CDR3: TGTGCCAGCAGCGTGAGACCGGGACAGGGGGACCTTGAGGGTGGCTACACCTTC. Translation: CASSVRPGQGDLEGGYTF.

V gene TRBV19 combines with J gene TRBJ1-1; maybe TRBD1 (6 bases). This CDR3 region has 13 residues. Germline V CDR1 and CDR2: LNHDA, SQIVND (reference sequence). V lost 6 bases to trimming and J lost 3 bases, with 11 bases between them. CDR3 residues: CASSTGMYTEAFF. For the CDR3, the DNA is TGTGCCAGTAGCACAGGGATGTACACTGAAGCTTTCTTT.

The chain combines TRBV7-2 with TRBJ2-1, with D perhaps TRBD1 (5 bases). Germline V gene sequence: CDR1 SGHTA, CDR2 FQGNSA. V was clipped by 2 bases and J by 5 bases, with 13 bases between them. This CDR3 region has 15 residues. CDR3 sequence reads: CASSLYRSLNNEQFF. In DNA, the CDR3 is TGTGCCAGCAGCTTATACAGGAGCCTTAACAATGAGCAGTTCTTC.

The chain links TRBV19 to TRBJ2-6; 8 bases are a match to TRBD1. With V trimmed by 5 bases and J by 2 bases, 14 bases remained unmatched. The CDR3 consists of 19 residues. The germline V gene encodes CDR1 LNHDA and CDR2 SQIVND (reference sequence). The CDR3 nucleotides read TGTGCCAGTAGTGTTGTTTTCCAGGGGGCAATCACTGGGGCCAACGTCCTGACTTTC. The encoded protein is CASSVVFQGAITGANVLTF.

The rearrangement joins TRBV12-3 or TRBV12-4 to TRBJ2-3; D is uncertain. The CDR3 covers 12 residues. Trimming stripped 7 bases from V and 0 bases from J, with 5 bases between. The CDR3 sequence: CASTPSTDTQYF. CDR3 in DNA: TGTGCCAGCACCCCTAGCACAGATACGCAGTATTTT.